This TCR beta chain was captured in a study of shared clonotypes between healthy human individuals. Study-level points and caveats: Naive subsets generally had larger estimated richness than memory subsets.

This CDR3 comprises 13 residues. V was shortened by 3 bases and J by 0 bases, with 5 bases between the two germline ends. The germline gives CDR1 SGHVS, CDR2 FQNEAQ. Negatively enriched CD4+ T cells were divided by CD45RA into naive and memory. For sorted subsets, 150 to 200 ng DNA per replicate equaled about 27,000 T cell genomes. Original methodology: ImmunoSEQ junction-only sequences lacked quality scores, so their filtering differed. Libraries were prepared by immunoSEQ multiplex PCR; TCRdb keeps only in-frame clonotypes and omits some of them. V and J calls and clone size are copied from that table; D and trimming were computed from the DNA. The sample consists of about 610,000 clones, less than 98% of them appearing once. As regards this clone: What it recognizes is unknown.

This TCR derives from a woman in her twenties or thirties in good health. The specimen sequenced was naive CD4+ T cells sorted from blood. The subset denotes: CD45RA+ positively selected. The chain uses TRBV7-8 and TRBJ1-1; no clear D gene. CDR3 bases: TGTGCCAGCAGCTTTCGTATGAACACTGAAGCTTTCTTT. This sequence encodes CASSFRMNTEAFF.